These 27 T cell receptor beta chains originate from one sample sequenced in a study of beta chain features in type 1 diabetes. The study, taken as a whole, reports: Across all four CD4+ subsets, people with type 1 diabetes showed modestly shorter TCRB CDR3s.

Expressed TCRB transcripts got sequenced, as all isolated RNA was reverse transcribed. Sequencing was performed with immunoSEQ multiplex PCR; in TCRdb, only in-frame clones are kept and a portion is missing. Of over 650,000 clones in the sample, around 15% are singletons; the top ten hold approximately 0.039%. No antigens are known for them. The material sequenced was naive CD4+ T cells from blood. The receptors were gathered from a man aged 18 to 35 with type 1 diabetes.

The chain uses TRBV7-2 and TRBJ2-5, with D tentatively TRBD2 (7 bases). CDR1 SGHTA and CDR2 FQGNSA come from the germline V gene. CDR3 size: 14 residues. The V end lost 2 bases, the J end lost 3 bases, and 10 bases lay between the germline ends. For the CDR3, the DNA is TGTGCCAGCAGCTTAAGGGGGGGTGAAGAGACCCAGTACTTC. Translation gives CASSLRGGEETQYF. The full variable domain, in which reference TRBV7-2 and TRBJ2-5 provide the parts outside the CDR3, is GAGVSQSPSNKVTEKGKDVELRCDPISGHTALYWYRQSLGQGLEFLIYFQGNSAPDKSGLPSDRFSAERTGGSVSTLTIQRTQQEDSAVYLCASSLRGGEETQYFGPGTRLLVL.

V usage is TRBV19 and J usage is TRBJ2-7, with D maybe TRBD1 (5 bases). Germline V gene lookup returns CDR1 LNHDA and CDR2 SQIVND (reference sequence). This CDR3 comprises 14 residues. V lost 3 bases, J lost 2 bases, and 11 bases lay in between. CDR3 loop: CASSISRATYEQYF. In nucleotides, the CDR3 is TGTGCCAGTAGTATCTCCAGGGCCACCTACGAGCAGTACTTC.

This clone was counted a few times. This chain connects TRBV27 to TRBJ1-2; 10 bases fit TRBD1. Germline V gene lookup returns CDR1 MNHEY and CDR2 SMNVEV (reference sequence). The CDR3 totals 14 residues. Trimming removed 8 bases from V and 7 bases from J; junction bases left unmatched: 10. The CDR3 region is CASRMDRGKGGYTF. CDR3 coding DNA: TGTGCCAGCCGAATGGACAGGGGGAAAGGTGGCTACACCTTC.

This clone appeared a few times. The CDR3 spells CATSRLQGAATNEKLFF. The CDR3 region has the DNA TGTGCCACCAGCAGATTACAGGGAGCTGCAACTAATGAAAAACTGTTTTTT. This chain uses TRBV15 with TRBJ1-4; D possibly corresponds to TRBD1 (6 bases). This CDR3 spans 17 amino acids. V was cut by 2 bases and J by 0 bases, with 13 bases left in between. The V gene's germline CDR1 is LNHNV and CDR2 YYDKDF (reference sequence). Full variable domain (missing parts from reference TRBV15 and TRBJ1-4): DAMVIQNPRYQVTQFGKPVTLSCSQTLNHNVMYWYQQKSSQAPKLLFHYYDKDFNNEADTPDNFQSRRPNTSFCFLDIRSPGLGDTAMYLCATSRLQGAATNEKLFFGSGTQLSVL.

This rearrangement joins TRBV4-2 to TRBJ2-6; D may be TRBD1 (5 bases). V lost 0 bases and J lost 14, with 11 bases in between. CDR3 length: 13 amino acids. Germline CDR1 is LGHNA and CDR2 is YNFKEQ. The DNA for the CDR3 is TGTGCCAGCAGCCAAGACAGGGCTTCCTTCCTGACTTTC. Translation gives CASSQDRASFLTF.

The chain employs TRBV10-3 and TRBJ1-4; 8 nucleotides line up with TRBD1. Germline CDR1 is ENHRY and CDR2 is SYGVKD. CDR3 size: 15 residues. The V gene end was trimmed by 0 bases and the J gene end by 7 bases; junction bases not matched to a gene: 4. The chain's CDR3 is CAISESTGAAEKLFF. The DNA for the CDR3 is TGTGCCATCAGTGAGTCGACAGGGGCCGCTGAAAAACTGTTTTTT.

The chain combines TRBV7-2 with TRBJ2-3; D is unclear. Per the germline V gene, CDR1 is SGHTA and CDR2 is FQGNSA. The CDR3 length is 14 residues. Trimming stripped 2 bases from V and 6 bases from J, with 12 bases between. CDR3 DNA: TGTGCCAGCAGCTTAAAGCCCCCTAGGGATACGCAGTATTTT. Residues: CASSLKPPRDTQYF.

This clone has just a few counts. The genes are TRBV18 and TRBJ2-7, with 11 bases matching TRBD1. V lost 1 base and J lost 2; bases outside the gene matches: 1. In germline, CDR1 is KGHSH, CDR2 LQKENI. The CDR3 is 15 amino acids. CDR3 protein: CASSPQGQGAYEQYF. DNA of the CDR3: TGTGCCAGCTCACCACAGGGACAGGGGGCCTACGAGCAGTACTTC.

The sample holds a few counts of this clone. This chain joins TRBV18 and TRBJ2-1; 7 nucleotides agree with TRBD2. The CDR3 is 14 amino acids. Looked up from germline, CDR1 is KGHSH and CDR2 is LQKENI. The V segment lost 5 bases and the J segment 7 bases; nucleotides outside the gene matches: 8. Here the CDR3 reads CASSRREDGNEQFF. The CDR3, as DNA: TGTGCCAGCTCAAGACGGGAGGACGGGAATGAGCAGTTCTTC.

The CDR3 region is CASSLMAGPGETQYF. CDR3 DNA sequence: TGTGCCAGCAGCTTAATGGCCGGCCCCGGGGAGACCCAGTACTTC. J is TRBJ2-5 and V is TRBV7-6; D is uncertain. The ends were cut back, 2 bases at V and 5 bases at J, with 15 bases in the middle. From germline, CDR1 is SGHVS and CDR2 FNYEAQ. CDR3 length: 15 residues.

V and J are TRBV7-2 and TRBJ2-7; 8 bases line up with TRBD2. The V gene end was trimmed by 5 bases and the J gene end by 2 bases; junction bases not matched to a gene: 5. Germline CDR1 is SGHTA and CDR2 is FQGNSA. This CDR3 comprises 14 residues. DNA of the CDR3: TGTGCCAGCAGCGCACTAGCGGTCCCCTACGAGCAGTACTTC. Protein product: CASSALAVPYEQYF.

This chain connects TRBV25-1 to TRBJ2-4; 8 nucleotides match TRBD1. From germline, CDR1 is MGHDK and CDR2 SYGVNS. CDR3 length: 17 amino acids. V lost 4 bases and J lost 2; bases outside the gene matches: 10. The CDR3 protein is CASSGVGQGITKNIQYF. CDR3 DNA sequence: TGTGCCAGCAGTGGTGTTGGACAGGGAATAACCAAAAACATTCAGTACTTC.

V is TRBV9 and J is TRBJ2-2; tentatively, D is TRBD1 (6 bases). Germline V gene sequence: CDR1 SGDLS, CDR2 YYNGEE. CDR3 length: 15 residues. Trimming took 1 base from V and 4 from J, leaving 11 bases between them. The CDR3 sequence is CASSVSGRGTGELFF. CDR3 sequence (DNA): TGTGCCAGCAGCGTAAGCGGCAGGGGCACCGGGGAGCTGTTTTTT.

This clone was seen a few times. The rearrangement links TRBV6-5 to TRBJ2-6, with 8 bases identical to TRBD1. The length of the CDR3 is 16 residues. The germline V gene encodes CDR1 MNHEY and CDR2 SVGAGI. The trim removed 1 base at V and 1 base at J, leaving 0 bases unmatched. The CDR3: CASSYWTGSGANVLTF. The CDR3 DNA sequence: TGTGCCAGCAGTTACTGGACAGGGTCTGGGGCCAACGTCCTGACTTTC.

The CDR3 spells CASSFQGAGNQPQHF. CDR3 DNA sequence: TGTGCCAGCAGCTTTCAGGGGGCCGGCAATCAGCCCCAGCATTTT. The genes are TRBV7-2 and TRBJ1-5; TRBD1 agrees at 8 bases. J was trimmed by 2 bases and V by 3 bases; bases with no gene match: 3. The CDR3 contains 15 residues. Germline loops: CDR1 SGHTA, CDR2 FQGNSA.

This clone was picked up a small number of times. The gene calls are TRBV4-2 and TRBJ1-2; D unresolved. With 0 bases removed from V and 7 bases from J, the gap between germline ends came to 15 bases. The CDR3 covers 15 residues. The V gene's germline CDR1 is LGHNA and CDR2 YNFKEQ. CDR3 nucleotide sequence: TGTGCCAGCAGCCAAGATCTCTTGGGTTCCTTTGGCTACACCTTC. Amino acid sequence: CASSQDLLGSFGYTF.

This clone has just a few counts. The chain recombines TRBV18 with TRBJ1-4; D unresolved. Trimming removed 6 bases at V and 4 bases at J, with 12 bases between. From germline, CDR1 is KGHSH and CDR2 LQKENI. The CDR3 runs 14 residues. The CDR3 coding sequence is TGTGCCAGCTCGACGCCGGAAGTTAATGAAAAACTGTTTTTT. Amino acids: CASSTPEVNEKLFF.

The chain has TRBV19 and TRBJ2-5, with 8 bases that match TRBD1. V was pared by 3 bases and J by 1 base, with 1 base of the junction left unmatched. The CDR3 totals 14 residues. Germline CDR1 is LNHDA and CDR2 is SQIVND (reference sequence). The CDR3 sequence is CASSMGQAQETQYF. DNA for the CDR3: TGTGCCAGTAGTATGGGACAGGCCCAAGAGACCCAGTACTTC. The full variable domain, in which reference TRBV19 and TRBJ2-5 provide the parts outside the CDR3, is DGGITQSPKYLFRKEGQNVTLSCEQNLNHDAMYWYRQDPGQGLRLIYYSQIVNDFQKGDIAEGYSVSREKKESFPLTVTSAQKNPTAFYLCASSMGQAQETQYFGPGTRLLVL.

In its sample, this clone was seen a few times. V gene TRBV30 combines with J gene TRBJ1-1; TRBD1 agrees at 9 bases. Germline V gene lookup returns CDR1 GTSNPN and CDR2 SVGIG (reference sequence). J was trimmed by 7 bases and V by 0 bases; bases with no gene match: 6. This CDR3 contains 14 residues. Here the CDR3 reads CAWSVLKDRGEAFF. CDR3 in DNA: TGTGCCTGGAGTGTACTAAAGGACAGGGGTGAAGCTTTCTTT.

In its sample, this clone was seen a few times. V and J are TRBV15 and TRBJ2-1; tentatively, D is TRBD1 (8 bases). V lost 3 bases to trimming and J lost 0 bases, with 21 bases between them. CDR1 is LNHNV, CDR2 YYDKDF, per germline (reference sequence). The CDR3 is 19 residues long. CDR3 sequence (DNA): TGTGCCACCAGCAGCAGGGGGCTAGCGGCAGTAAGCTCCTACAATGAGCAGTTCTTC. Translated: CATSSRGLAAVSSYNEQFF.

The chain uses TRBV6-5 and TRBJ2-3; 7 bases align to TRBD2. The CDR3 is 14 amino acids. V was pared by 8 bases and J by 6 bases, with 11 bases of the junction left unmatched. The germline CDR1 and CDR2 sequences are MNHEY and SVGAGI. In DNA form, the CDR3 reads TGTGCCAGCCGAGAGGGACTAACTACGGATACGCAGTATTTT. It translates to CASREGLTTDTQYF.

The chain has TRBV11-2 and TRBJ2-1, with D perhaps TRBD1 or TRBD2 (6 bases each). Germline-derived CDR1 and CDR2 are SGHAT and FQNNGV. This CDR3 comprises 16 residues. Trimming took 4 bases from V and 3 from J, leaving 16 bases between them. CDR3 nucleotides: TGTGCCAGCAGCTCCTACCGGGGGCATAACTACAATGAGCAGTTCTTC. It translates to CASSSYRGHNYNEQFF.

This chain joins TRBV6-5 and TRBJ1-2; 10 bases agree with TRBD1. V trimming: 6 bases; J trimming: 0 bases; junction bases outside the gene matches: 4. Germline values: CDR1 MNHEY, CDR2 SVGAGI. CDR3 length: 15 residues. CDR3 loop: CASSRDRGANYGYTF. DNA of the CDR3: TGTGCCAGCAGCAGGGACAGGGGAGCTAACTATGGCTACACCTTC.

This clone was observed a few times. The rearrangement links TRBV5-1 to TRBJ2-2; D possibly corresponds to TRBD2 (5 bases). CDR3 length equals 14 residues. Germline-derived CDR1 and CDR2 are SGHRS and YFSETQ. The V end was cut by 4 bases, the J end by 3 bases, with 10 bases between. CDR3 sequence: CASSPGRDTGELFF. CDR3 DNA sequence: TGCGCCAGCAGCCCCGGGCGGGACACCGGGGAGCTGTTTTTT.

The chain carries TRBV28 and TRBJ1-1; D unclear. The CDR3 consists of 13 residues. Germline V gene lookup returns CDR1 MDHEN and CDR2 SYDVKM. Trimming cost V 6 bases and J 1 base, with 9 bases left between them. The CDR3 spells CASSVTPNTEAFF. CDR3 coding DNA: TGTGCCAGCAGCGTTACACCGAACACTGAAGCTTTCTTT.

The rearrangement links TRBV30 to TRBJ1-2, with a tentative D call TRBD1 (5 bases). Trimming took off 2 bases at V and 9 bases at J, with 22 bases between the two ends. The CDR3 covers 15 residues. Germline V gives CDR1 GTSNPN, CDR2 SVGIG (reference sequence). CDR3 loop: CAWSISHRGGFSYTF. CDR3 coding DNA: TGTGCCTGGAGTATCAGCCATAGGGGAGGATTTAGCTACACCTTC.

This clone was seen only a few times. This chain uses TRBV5-6 with TRBJ1-1; D is perhaps TRBD1 (6 bases). V lost 4 bases and J 8 bases, leaving 12 bases between the germline ends. The germline CDR1 and CDR2 sequences are SGHDT and YYEEEE. CDR3 length equals 12 residues. The CDR3 DNA is TGTGCCAGCAGCGGTTACAGGGCGGAAGCTTTCTTT. Translation gives CASSGYRAEAFF. The entire variable domain, with the rest obtained from reference TRBV5-6 and TRBJ1-1, is as follows: DAGVTQSPTHLIKTRGQQVTLRCSPKSGHDTVSWYQQALGQGPQFIFQYYEEEERQRGNFPDRFSGHQFPNYSSELNVNALLLGDSALYLCASSGYRAEAFFGQGTRLTVV.